This T cell receptor beta chain was identified during a study of cytomegalovirus exposure and HLA in healthy donors. Germline CDR1 and CDR2: SGHAT and FQNNGV. The junction had 9 bases not matched to a gene; V was cut back by 3 bases and J by 4 bases. This CDR3 is 16 amino acids long. General study results and limits: Segments of the TCR beta V type were, in most cases, productive about 90% or about 30% of the time in an earlier analysis. A list of 150 or so TCR beta chains associated with cytomegalovirus was given.

On this clone itself: The antigen remains undetermined.

The PCR made use of 60 Vbeta and 13 Jbeta primers. This table comes from immunoSEQ multiplex PCR, and its TCRdb copy is limited to in-frame clones, with some not included. The sample lists some 170,000 clones, roughly 85% occurring once. The receptor was derived from a man between 18 and 29 years old in good health and CMV-seropositive. The sequencing sample was made of PBMCs. This rearrangement joins TRBV11-2 to TRBJ2-3; TRBD2 aligns across 8 bases. CDR3: CASSFAAGVNPDTQYF. The CDR3, as DNA: TGTGCCAGCAGCTTCGCAGCGGGAGTAAATCCAGATACGCAGTATTTT.